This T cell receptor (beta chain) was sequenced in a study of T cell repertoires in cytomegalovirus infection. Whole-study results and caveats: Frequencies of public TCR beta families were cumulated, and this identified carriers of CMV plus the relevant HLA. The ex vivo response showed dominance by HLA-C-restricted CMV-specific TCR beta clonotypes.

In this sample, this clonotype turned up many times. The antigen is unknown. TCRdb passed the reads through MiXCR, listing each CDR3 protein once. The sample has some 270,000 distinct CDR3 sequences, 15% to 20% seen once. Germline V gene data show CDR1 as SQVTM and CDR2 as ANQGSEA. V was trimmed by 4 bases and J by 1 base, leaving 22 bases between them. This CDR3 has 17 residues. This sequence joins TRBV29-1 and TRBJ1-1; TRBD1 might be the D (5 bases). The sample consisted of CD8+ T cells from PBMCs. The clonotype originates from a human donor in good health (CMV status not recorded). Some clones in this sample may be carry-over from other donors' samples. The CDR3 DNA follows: TGCAGCGTTGTAATTGGCGGGACCTCCATGTCGAACACTGAAGCTTTCTTT. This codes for CSVVIGGTSMSNTEAFF. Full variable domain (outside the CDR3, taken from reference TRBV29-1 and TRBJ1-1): SAVISQKPSRDICQRGTSLTIQCQVDSQVTMMFWYRQQPGQSLTLIATANQGSEATYESGFVIDKFPISRPNLTFSTLTVSNMSPEDSSIYLCSVVIGGTSMSNTEAFFGQGTRLTVV.